This T cell receptor (beta chain) was captured in a study of blood T cell repertoires in COVID-19. For the study at large: Samples taken during acute and convalescent COVID-19 were collected in the United States, Italy and Spain. Nucleic acid was either cDNA or gDNA, and it came from T cells, B-cell-depleted T cells, or PBMCs.

This CDR3 contains 16 residues. Germline lookup yields CDR1 LGHNA and CDR2 YNFKEQ. The J segment lost 1 base and the V segment lost 4 bases, leaving 5 bases of the junction unmatched. In the original workflow: Amplification of reference gene primers was used by the study to estimate nucleated cell counts. This table comes from immunoSEQ multiplex PCR, and its TCRdb copy is limited to in-frame clones, with some not included. V and J calls and clone size are those listed in that table; D and trimming were worked out from the DNA. The table records about 320,000 clones, 87% of them present only once. V gene TRBV4-2 combines with J gene TRBJ2-7, with TRBD2 matching over 12 bases. The sequence came from a woman in her late teens or twenties who had recovered from COVID-19. The sample comprised PBMCs or T cells enriched from blood (not recorded which). The CDR3 loop reads CASSRQTSGGSYEQYF. The DNA for the CDR3 is TGTGCCAGCAGCCGCCAGACTAGCGGGGGTTCCTACGAGCAGTACTTC.